This T cell receptor (beta chain) was recorded in a study of PD-1 blockade in classical Hodgkin lymphoma (dated by TCRdb to 2020 to 2022). With regard to the full study: Nivolumab dosing was 3 mg/kg intravenously every 2 weeks, continuing until either disease progression or unacceptable toxicity. A peripheral blood immune signature of response to PD-1 blockade in classical Hodgkin lymphoma was defined using TCR beta sequencing and CyTOF. Overall study results and their limits: A significant rise by C4D1 was seen in CD4+ but not CD8+ TCR diversity (p=0.0027 vs p=0.16), with the rise being most apparent in complete responders (p=0.02). Baseline TCR diversity was reported to be lower in newly diagnosed patients than in healthy donors, and even lower in relapsed/refractory patients. Lower diversity was seen in patients whose nivolumab began less than 1 year after ASCT, and these patients were left out of later analyses so that immune reconstitution would not confound the results. Trial patients achieving complete response had baseline diversity similar to newly diagnosed patients, whereas partial responders and progressors had significantly lower diversity. The study was restricted to a single clinical trial cohort, and the causes of repertoire differences, possibly disease activity or prior therapy, were left undefined.

Genomic DNA was extracted with the Qiagen DNeasy kit from unsorted PBMCs and from negatively selected CD4+ and CD8+ fractions. TCR beta CDR3 regions were subjected to amplification by immunoSEQ multiplex PCR with primers that anneal to V and J segments. Amplification bias was minimized using a synthetic immune receptor repertoire, and residual bias was removed computationally after sequencing. The paper's processing steps were these. Custom Python scripts were used to quantify repertoire diversity as the Shannon entropy index. Unsorted, CD4+ and CD8+ repertoires were examined separately, except in combined analyses, for which CD4+ and CD8+ sequences were merged in silico. Clonal expansion was defined as at least a 2-fold frequency increase after treatment relative to C1D1, with a pseudocount of 0.5 for undetected baseline clones. Singleton clones were defined as clones with 0 or 1 copy at C1D1, and non-singleton clones were defined as clones with 2 or more copies. Clones expanded in unsorted samples were assigned a CD4+, CD8+ or unknown annotation through matching of protein sequences in sorted samples from the same patient. Wilcoxon tests were applied to paired samples to test diversity changes from C1D1 to C4D1. TCRdb provides this immuneACCESS table in a form limited to in-frame rearrangements. Some clones are lacking; in checked studies, under half of them reflect an unresolved V gene, and why the rest are absent is not known. That table is the source of V, J and clone size, and D and trimming were worked out from the DNA. For this sample there are about 84,000 clones; about 89% appear just once. The ten largest account for less than 25% of the sample.

Via the germline V gene (reference sequence), CDR1 is LNHDA and CDR2 SQIVND. Inclusive of the bounding cysteine and phenylalanine, the CDR3 is 15 residues long. Solely the CDR3 DNA is kept, with 45 bases framed from the first base. At the junction V is shortened by 5 bases and J by 2 bases, with 15 bases in between. What this sample's time point label stands for: cycle 1 day 1 (C1D1), immediately before nivolumab initiation. Every trial patient had relapsed after autologous stem cell transplantation, and cohorts A, B and C differed in prior brentuximab vedotin exposure. The trial cohort was composed of around 60 patients with relapsed/refractory classical Hodgkin lymphoma, for whom complete response, partial response or progressive disease was recorded as best overall response. Single-agent nivolumab was administered to trial patients in the multi-cohort phase II CheckMate 205 trial. An independent review committee assessed best overall response by applying the 2007 International Working Group response criteria. PBMCs from the trial were collected at three points: immediately before nivolumab initiation (C1D1), and during therapy at cycle 2 day 1 and cycle 4 day 1. Peripheral blood was collected in 8 mL Vacutainer Cell Preparation Tubes, from which PBMCs were isolated by centrifugation and then cryopreserved.

On this clone itself: What antigen it recognizes has not been identified. No qualities accompany the bases; no much larger clone lies one base away.

The rearranged chain carries TRBV19 and TRBJ1-2, and possibly TRBD1, on 5 matching bases. The sequencing here drew on peripheral blood mononuclear cells (PBMCs), taken at baseline. The receptor's source is a human donor with classical Hodgkin lymphoma. Here is the DNA: TGTGCCAGTAGTTCGCCTGGGACCCTCAACTATGGCTACACCTTC. Its protein reads: CASSSPGTLNYGYTF. When the CDR3 is completed using the reference TRBV19 and TRBJ1-2 genes on either side, the full variable domain is DGGITQSPKYLFRKEGQNVTLSCEQNLNHDAMYWYRQDPGQGLRLIYYSQIVNDFQKGDIAEGYSVSREKKESFPLTVTSAQKNPTAFYLCASSSPGTLNYGYTFGSGTRLTVV.